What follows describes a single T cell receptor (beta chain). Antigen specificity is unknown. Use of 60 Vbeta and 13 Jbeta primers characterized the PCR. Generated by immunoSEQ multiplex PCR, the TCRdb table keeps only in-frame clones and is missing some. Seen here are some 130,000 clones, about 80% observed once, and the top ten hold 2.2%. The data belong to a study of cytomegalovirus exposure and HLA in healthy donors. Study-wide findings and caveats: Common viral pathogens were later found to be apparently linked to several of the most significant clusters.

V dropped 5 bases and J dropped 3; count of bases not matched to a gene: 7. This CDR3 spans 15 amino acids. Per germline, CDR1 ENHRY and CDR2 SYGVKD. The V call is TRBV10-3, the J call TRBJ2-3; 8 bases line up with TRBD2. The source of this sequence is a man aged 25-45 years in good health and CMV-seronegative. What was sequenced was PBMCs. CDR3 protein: CAISYTAGETDTQYF. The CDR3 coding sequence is TGTGCCATCAGTTATACAGCGGGAGAGACAGATACGCAGTATTTT.